This T cell receptor beta chain was sequenced in a study of shared clonotypes between healthy human individuals (TCRdb year 2020). Turning to the overall study: A few men and two women, aged 18 to 49 years, made up the cohort. Between about 0.85 and 9.5 billion PBMCs per donor were obtained by leukapheresis. To estimate repertoire size and how much clonotype sharing occurs between individuals, the study deeply sequenced the blood TCR repertoires of five healthy adults. To increase sequencing depth and limit assay-specific biases, TCR repertoire library preparation and sequencing were carried out by different laboratories using diverse techniques. For each donor, three plates each were used for CD4 naive and CD4 memory, two plates were used for CD8 naive, and one plate was used for CD8 memory. On the study overall, not on this receptor specifically: Roughly 5% of naive CD4, around 3.5% of naive CD8, roughly 2.4% of memory CD4, and about 0.4% of memory CD8 clonotypes were shared across a few donors. Sampling was restricted to blood, and TCR repertoires in tissues likely differ from the TCR repertoires found in blood. Higher generation probabilities were observed for clonotypes shared by all four sorted-subset donors than for non-shared clonotypes. Rarefaction of sorted-subset datasets indicated incomplete sequencing despite the large sequencing depth. Pairwise subsampling led to the expectation that sequencing depth would affect the degree of clonotype sharing among donors. Naive subsets generally had larger estimated clonotype richness than memory subsets did. Because the study included only a small number of donors, the genetic and exposure-history diversity represented was limited.

Using the deep immunoSEQ assay, multiplex PCR amplified TCR CDR3 regions from genomic DNA. For each cell subset, the extracted genomic DNA was distributed evenly across all wells of several immunoSEQ 96-well plates, and each plate served as one replicate. For sorted subsets, approximately 190 ng of genomic DNA, equivalent to some 30,000 T cell genomes, went into each replicate PCR. Purified libraries were quantified with a Qubit 3.0 fluorometer, sized on a Bioanalyzer 2100, and re-quantified with the KAPA Library Quantification kit. Every immunoSEQ 96-well plate was sequenced on a separate single-read 150-cycle Illumina NextSeq 550 flow cell. The source study handled its data this way. Because the immunoSEQ output held only junctional sequences and lacked quality scores, the filtering could not match the filtering applied to full-length reads. Sequences were annotated with PyIR, a Python wrapper for IgBLAST v1.9, and V/J genes and CDR3 were assigned using IMGT germline references. Reads with weak V/J assignments (E-value above 1e-6), missing CDR3, stop codons, out-of-frame junctions, or ambiguous translated residues were removed. V3J clonotypes were defined by identical inferred V gene, J gene, and CDR3 amino acid sequence. Percentage overlap between repertoires was calculated by dividing the number of shared unique clonotypes by the size of the smaller repertoire. RTK rarefaction, the Chao1 estimator, and Recon v2.1 estimates of unobserved clonotypes were used to assess repertoire richness. Generation probabilities for all TCRbeta clonotypes obtained by the gDNA method from a handful of donors were computed using OLGA. TCRdb's version of the immuneACCESS table is confined to in-frame rearrangements and falls short of the full clone set. An unresolved V gene accounts for under half of the shortfall where checked; the remainder is of unknown origin. V and J calls and clone size are given by that table; D and trimming were obtained from the DNA. The sample table records 300,000 to 350,000 clones; around 79% of these occur just once. The biggest ten clones account for 8% to 13% of the sample.

CDR3 length: 12 amino acids, cysteine to phenylalanine. Only CDR3 DNA remains: 36 bases, in frame from the first base. For CDR1 and CDR2, the germline V gene lists SQVTM and ANQGSEA. V is pared back by 7 bases and J by 0 bases, with 6 bases lying between the germline termini. Details on this clone: It has no known antigen specificity. No base qualities exist here, and no much larger clone lies one base off it.

Healthy HIV-negative adults with no recently reported acute infections or vaccinations were included as donors. Every donor was a Caucasian adult residing in Nashville, Tennessee, USA. CD4+ T cells were enriched by magnetic negative selection, after which naive cells were positively selected on CD45RA and the negative fraction was taken as the memory subset. Blood was collected by leukapheresis, and PBMCs were isolated by Ficoll-Histopaque density gradient centrifugation and then cryopreserved in liquid nitrogen vapor phase. Analytical flow cytometry was used to check the purity and quantity of every magnetically sorted T cell population. Each sorted fraction had its genomic DNA isolated and then quantified by UV absorbance on a Nanodrop 2000c.

The sample consisted of memory CD4+ T cells sorted from blood. The cell subset or site tag for this specimen amounts to: CD45RA-negative fraction. The receptor comes from a young man in good health. This sequence uses TRBV29-1 and TRBJ1-4, with no reliable assignment of the D segment. The nucleotide sequence reads as follows: TGCAGCGCGTCTGCAACTAATGAAAAACTGTTTTTT. It encodes CSASATNEKLFF.